The 25 T cell receptor beta chains below all came from one sample that was sequenced in a study of cytomegalovirus exposure and HLA in healthy donors. PCR was performed using 60 Vbeta and 13 Jbeta primers. Method: immunoSEQ multiplex PCR; TCRdb's copy keeps in-frame clones and lacks some. The sample lists around 150,000 clones, approximately 79% occurring once. Sequences were obtained from PBMCs. The source of these receptors is a male donor in good health and CMV-seronegative.

The chain employs TRBV19 and TRBJ1-1; 7 nucleotides line up with TRBD1. The CDR3 has 15 amino acids. V dropped 1 base and J dropped 2; count of bases not matched to a gene: 4. Germline CDR1 and CDR2: LNHDA and SQIVND (reference sequence). CDR3 in DNA: TGTGCCAGTAGTATAGCGGAGGGGGCAAACACTGAAGCTTTCTTT. This gives the protein CASSIAEGANTEAFF.

The chain has TRBV2 and TRBJ1-2; 7 positions agree with TRBD1. The junction had 5 bases not matched to a gene; V was cut back by 8 bases and J by 2 bases. The germline gives CDR1 SNHLY, CDR2 FYNNEI. The CDR3 length is 13 residues. CDR3 DNA: TGTGCCAGCGGCAGGGGGTTAAACTATGGCTACACCTTC. Its protein product is CASGRGLNYGYTF.

J is TRBJ2-3 and V is TRBV7-3; 7 bases map to TRBD2. The germline gives CDR1 SGHTA, CDR2 FQGTGA. CDR3 length equals 16 residues. V lost 0 bases to trimming and J lost 5 bases; unmatched junction nucleotides: 8. CDR3: CASSLTSSSGQDTQYF. The CDR3 DNA reads as TGTGCCAGCAGCTTAACGTCGTCTAGCGGACAAGATACGCAGTATTTT.

The CDR3, as DNA: TGTGCCAGTAGTACCCTGACAGGGGACGGAAACACCATATATTTT. Its translation is CASSTLTGDGNTIYF. The J gene is TRBJ1-3, the V gene TRBV19; 8 bases are shared with TRBD1. V lost 4 bases, J lost 4 bases, and 6 bases stayed unmatched. The CDR3 has 15 amino acids. Germline V gives CDR1 LNHDA, CDR2 SQIVND (reference sequence).

This clone was counted between two and nine times. J is TRBJ2-7 and V is TRBV7-2; D unresolved. The CDR3 covers 11 residues. Germline loops: CDR1 SGHTA, CDR2 FQGNSA. The V end lost 5 bases, the J end lost 0 bases, and 2 bases lay between the germline ends. The CDR3 bases are TGTGCCAGCAGCCTCTCCTACGAGCAGTACTTC. Translated, it gives CASSLSYEQYF.

The gene calls are TRBV2 and TRBJ2-7; 9 bases agree with TRBD1. The junction had 2 bases not matched to a gene; V was cut back by 3 bases and J by 2 bases. Germline CDR1 and CDR2: SNHLY and FYNNEI. CDR3 length equals 14 residues. As DNA, the CDR3 is TGTGCCAGCAGTGAGCGGGACAGGGCCTACGAGCAGTACTTC. It yields the protein CASSERDRAYEQYF.

This chain links TRBV5-6 with TRBJ2-5; maybe TRBD2 (5 bases). This CDR3 spans 14 amino acids. Germline V gene data show CDR1 as SGHDT and CDR2 as YYEEEE. The V gene lost 4 bases and the J gene lost 0 bases, with 10 bases spanning the gap. CDR3 residues: CASSDPGYQETQYF. In DNA, the CDR3 is TGTGCCAGCAGCGACCCGGGATACCAAGAGACCCAGTACTTC.

This clone showed up just a few times. V usage is TRBV7-3 and J usage is TRBJ1-1, with TRBD1 as a possible D gene (6 bases). Trimming stripped 3 bases from V and 5 bases from J, with 10 bases between. The CDR3 has 13 residues. Germline loops: CDR1 SGHTA, CDR2 FQGTGA. This chain's CDR3 is CASSFRQGTEAFF. In DNA, the CDR3 is TGTGCCAGCAGCTTCCGTCAGGGGACTGAAGCTTTCTTT.

This clone was detected only a few times. The chain has TRBV7-2 and TRBJ2-7, with 9 bases lining up with TRBD1. CDR3 length equals 15 residues. Trimming removed 5 bases from V and 4 bases from J; junction bases left unmatched: 9. Germline V gene sequence: CDR1 SGHTA, CDR2 FQGNSA. The chain's CDR3 is CASSRPGQGMYEQYF. CDR3 in DNA: TGTGCCAGCAGCCGCCCTGGACAGGGGATGTACGAGCAGTACTTC.

The chain joins TRBV2 to TRBJ2-3, with 11 bases identical to TRBD2. J was trimmed by 6 bases and V by 8 bases; bases with no gene match: 13. The CDR3 spans 16 residues. Germline CDR1 reads SNHLY; CDR2 reads FYNNEI. CDR3 sequence: CASDFVAGGGSDTQYF. The CDR3 DNA reads as TGTGCCAGCGATTTCGTAGCGGGAGGGGGATCCGATACGCAGTATTTT.

The genes are TRBV10-2 and TRBJ1-1; D uncertain. The CDR3 is 11 residues long. V gave up 4 bases and J gave up 7 bases, with 7 bases separating them. CDR1 is WSHSY and CDR2 is SAAADI in the germline V gene. CDR3 nucleotides: TGCGCCAGCAGTGTACGGGGTGAAGCTTTCTTT. Translation gives CASSVRGEAFF.

The CDR3 spells CASTPTSGGPQETQYF. Written as DNA, the CDR3 is TGTGCCAGCACCCCAACTAGCGGGGGACCCCAAGAGACCCAGTACTTC. The J gene is TRBJ2-5, the V gene TRBV7-9, with 11 bases aligning to TRBD2. CDR1 is SEHNR and CDR2 is FQNEAQ in the germline V gene (reference sequence). The junction had 8 bases not matched to a gene; V was cut back by 7 bases and J by 1 base. The CDR3 is 16 residues long.

The chain carries TRBV5-8 and TRBJ1-1; D gene unclear. This CDR3 spans 17 amino acids. Germline CDR1 and CDR2: SGHTS and YDEGEE. Trimming took 4 bases from V and 2 from J, leaving 21 bases between them. CDR3: CASSPKFLDDGNTEAFF. In DNA, the CDR3 is TGTGCCAGCAGCCCCAAATTCCTAGACGACGGTAACACTGAAGCTTTCTTT.

The chain employs TRBV7-8 and TRBJ1-6, with a weak D call TRBD1 (5 bases). The CDR3 spans 17 residues. V lost 2 bases and J 4 bases, leaving 15 bases between the germline ends. CDR1 and CDR2 from the germline V gene are SGHVS and FQNEAQ. The CDR3 DNA reads as TGTGCCAGCAGCTTATCCGTGGGGGGACCTTATAATTCACCCCTCCACTTT. This encodes CASSLSVGGPYNSPLHF.

The rearrangement uses TRBV27 and TRBJ1-5; D unresolved. The CDR3 runs to 14 residues. Germline CDR1 and CDR2: MNHEY and SMNVEV (reference sequence). The V end was cut by 10 bases, the J end by 3 bases, with 16 bases between. The CDR3: CATRRGQPNQPQHF. CDR3 in DNA: TGTGCCACCAGACGTGGGCAGCCCAATCAGCCCCAGCATTTT.

J is TRBJ2-3 and V is TRBV7-2; 11 bases are shared with TRBD2. Germline V gene data show CDR1 as SGHTA and CDR2 as FQGNSA. The CDR3 consists of 14 residues. V gave up 5 bases and J gave up 4 bases; unmatched junction bases: 2. In nucleotides, the CDR3 is TGTGCCAGCAGCCCGGGACTAGCGGCAGATACGCAGTATTTT. Its protein product is CASSPGLAADTQYF.

The chain joins TRBV11-3 to TRBJ2-7, with a possible D match to TRBD1 (6 bases). Germline V CDR1 and CDR2: SGHNT, YENEEA. Trimming removed 1 base at V and 2 bases at J, with 9 bases between. The CDR3 spans 14 residues. CDR3 in DNA: TGTGCCAGCAGCTTAGCAGGGGCGGCCTACGAGCAGTACTTC. This gives the protein CASSLAGAAYEQYF.

The chain is built from TRBV29-1 and TRBJ2-5; possibly TRBD2 for D (7 bases). V was trimmed by 7 bases and J by 5 bases, leaving 17 bases between them. This CDR3 contains 13 residues. Germline lookup yields CDR1 SQVTM and CDR2 ANQGSEA. The CDR3 reads CSATAGAGETQYF. DNA for the CDR3: TGCAGCGCCACCGCGGGGGCGGGGGAGACCCAGTACTTC.

This clone was counted a single time. The rearrangement uses TRBV5-5 and TRBJ1-4; a possible D gene is TRBD1 (5 bases). This CDR3 is built from 16 residues. CDR1 is SGHKS and CDR2 is YYEKEE in the germline V gene (reference sequence). V dropped 0 bases and J dropped 4 bases, with 13 bases sitting between them. The DNA of the CDR3 is TGTGCCAGCAGCTTGGGGCAGGGAAGACGTAATGAAAAACTGTTTTTT. This translates into CASSLGQGRRNEKLFF.

The chain links TRBV4-3 to TRBJ2-3; D may be TRBD2 (5 bases). The germline gives CDR1 LGHNA, CDR2 YSLEER. The CDR3 spans 15 residues. V was clipped by 0 bases and J by 10 bases, with 17 bases between them. DNA of the CDR3: TGCGCCAGCAGCCAAGATAAGGCAGTCAAGGAGGCGCAGTATTTT. It is translated as CASSQDKAVKEAQYF.

The chain has TRBV2 and TRBJ2-3, with TRBD2 as a possible D gene (6 bases). Germline loops: CDR1 SNHLY, CDR2 FYNNEI. Trimming shortened V by 10 bases and J by 0 bases, and 14 bases separated the two germline ends. The CDR3 consists of 14 residues. The CDR3 region has the DNA TGTGCCACGCACGGGACTGTTAGCACAGATACGCAGTATTTT. Its translation is CATHGTVSTDTQYF.

This sequence joins TRBV7-9 and TRBJ1-2; D call uncertain. The V and J ends lost 0 bases and 2 bases respectively, with 10 bases between them. This CDR3 comprises 15 residues. From germline, CDR1 is SEHNR and CDR2 FQNEAQ (reference sequence). CDR3 amino acids: CASSLASVENYGYTF. The CDR3 DNA reads as TGTGCCAGCAGCTTAGCTTCCGTAGAGAACTATGGCTACACCTTC.

The chain couples TRBV29-1 to TRBJ1-2; the D gene is possibly TRBD1 (6 bases). The V end was cut by 3 bases, the J end by 2 bases, with 16 bases between. The V gene's germline CDR1 is SQVTM and CDR2 ANQGSEA. The CDR3 sequence is 15 residues long. The CDR3 coding sequence is TGCAGCGTTGAGCGGACAGTGAGGGACAACTATGGCTACACCTTC. As protein: CSVERTVRDNYGYTF.

This clone has only a few counts. The chain links TRBV5-4 to TRBJ1-1, with TRBD1 matching over 8 bases. Losses at the gene ends were 2 bases for V and 10 bases for J; bases not matched to a gene: 10. This CDR3 has 14 amino acids. In germline, CDR1 is SGHNT, CDR2 YYREEE (reference sequence). CDR3 in amino acids: CASSFDRGPMGAFF. CDR3 DNA: TGTGCCAGCAGCTTTGACAGGGGACCGATGGGAGCTTTCTTT.

The chain couples TRBV5-1 to TRBJ2-1; 7 nucleotides align to TRBD2. The V gene end was trimmed by 4 bases and the J gene end by 3 bases; junction bases not matched to a gene: 10. There are 16 residues in the CDR3. Germline assignment: CDR1 SGHRS and CDR2 YFSETQ. CDR3 in amino acids: CASSGSEGGYYNEQFF. CDR3 nucleotides: TGCGCCAGCAGCGGGTCGGAGGGAGGGTACTACAATGAGCAGTTCTTC.